The subject of this entry is one T cell receptor beta chain. In the original workflow: Estimated nucleated cell counts came from reference gene primer amplification. Assay: immunoSEQ multiplex PCR; the TCRdb copy retains only in-frame clones and omits some. The V and J calls and clone size were taken over from that table, and D and trimming were inferred from the DNA. This table has about 120,000 clones, less than 85% appearing once. These data belong to a study of blood T cell repertoires in COVID-19. Study-wide background: The samples span acute and convalescent COVID-19 from the United States, Italy and Spain. From T cells, B-cell-depleted T cells, or PBMCs came the material, which was cDNA or gDNA.

Trimming pared 1 base from V and 7 bases from J, leaving 15 bases between. Germline CDR1 SGHRS, CDR2 YFSETQ. CDR3 length equals 14 residues. V gene TRBV5-1 combines with J gene TRBJ2-7; TRBD2 is a possible D gene (5 bases). The receptor comes from a woman over 75 with acute or convalescent COVID-19. The sample consisted of peripheral blood. As DNA, the CDR3 is TGCGCCAGCAGCTTGAATAACGGGGTTGGGGAGCAGTACTTC. Amino acids: CASSLNNGVGEQYF.